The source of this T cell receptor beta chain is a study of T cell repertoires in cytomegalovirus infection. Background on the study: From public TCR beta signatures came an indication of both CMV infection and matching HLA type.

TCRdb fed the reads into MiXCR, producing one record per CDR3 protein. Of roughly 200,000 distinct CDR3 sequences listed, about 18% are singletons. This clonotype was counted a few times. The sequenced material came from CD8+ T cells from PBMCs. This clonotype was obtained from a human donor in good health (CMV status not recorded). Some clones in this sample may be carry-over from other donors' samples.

The CDR3 DNA reads as TGTGCCAGCAGTTACTCCACAGGAGGAGGCAATGAGCAGTTCTTC. Its translation is CASSYSTGGGNEQFF. The gene calls are TRBV6-2 or TRBV6-3 and TRBJ2-1; D tentatively reads TRBD1 or TRBD2 (5 bases each). This CDR3 region has 15 residues. V dropped 0 bases and J dropped 6 bases, with 12 bases sitting between them. Looked up from germline, CDR1 is MNHEY and CDR2 is SVGEGT.